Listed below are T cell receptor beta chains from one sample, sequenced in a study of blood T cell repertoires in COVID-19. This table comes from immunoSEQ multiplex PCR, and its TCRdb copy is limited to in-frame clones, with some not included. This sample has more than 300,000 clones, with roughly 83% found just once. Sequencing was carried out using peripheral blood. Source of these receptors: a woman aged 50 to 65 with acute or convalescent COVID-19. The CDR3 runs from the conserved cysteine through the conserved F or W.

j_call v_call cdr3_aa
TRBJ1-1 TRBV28 CASSFSETRAFF
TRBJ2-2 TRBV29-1 CSVEGDGANTGELFF
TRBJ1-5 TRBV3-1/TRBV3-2 CASSQDLGQPQHF
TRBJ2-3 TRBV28 CASSFRPGGNTDTQYF
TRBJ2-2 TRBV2 CASSLLVSPTGELFF
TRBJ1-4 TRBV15 CATSRGVAGPAAANEKLFF
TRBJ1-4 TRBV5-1 CASSLGPVDTTNEKLFF
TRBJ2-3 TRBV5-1 CASSWAGRAPDTQYF
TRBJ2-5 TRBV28 CASSTDAGRETQYF
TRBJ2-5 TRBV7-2 CASSFVPGLAVQETQYF
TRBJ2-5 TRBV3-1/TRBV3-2 CASSQVRGRRETQYF
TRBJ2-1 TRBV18 CASSPPSGRATYNEQFF
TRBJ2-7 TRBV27 CASSFKLAGAYEQYF
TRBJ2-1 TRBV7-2 CASSLGGVRNNEQFF
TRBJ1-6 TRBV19 CASSIKGADSPLHF
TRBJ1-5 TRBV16 CASSPGQGQRQPQHF
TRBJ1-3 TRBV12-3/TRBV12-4 CASSRGGNTIYF
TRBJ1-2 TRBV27 CASSPSGYSYGYTF
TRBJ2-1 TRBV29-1 CSADRGGNEQFF
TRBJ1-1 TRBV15 CATSSPLDRDRETEAFF
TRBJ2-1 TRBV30 CAWMPGLAAVNEQFF
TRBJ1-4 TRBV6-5 CASRARQGGDEKLFF
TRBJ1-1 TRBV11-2 CASSSSPSGNTEAFF
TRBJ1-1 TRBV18 CASSSAAAVPEAFF
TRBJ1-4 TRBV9 CASSVLTGEKLFF
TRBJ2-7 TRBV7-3 CASSLLAGGSYEQYF
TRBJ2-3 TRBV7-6 CASSPGLGGTDTQYF
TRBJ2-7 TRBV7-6 CASSLAGQVAYF
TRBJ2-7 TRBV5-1 CASSSGQVIYSYEQYF
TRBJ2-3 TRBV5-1 CASSLPRREHTDTQYF
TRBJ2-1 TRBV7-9 CASSLQGAHEQFF
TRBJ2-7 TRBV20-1 CSASSPGTYEQYF
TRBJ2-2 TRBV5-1 CASSVRDRLTGELFF
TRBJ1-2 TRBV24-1 CATSNPRRTGGEGYTF
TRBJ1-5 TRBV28 CASSFMQGGQPQHF
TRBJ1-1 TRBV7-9 CASSFLTDTEAFF
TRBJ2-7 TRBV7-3 CASSPSSLAGLREQYF
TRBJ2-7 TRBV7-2 CASKEGAANYEQYF
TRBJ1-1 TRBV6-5 CASKLNTEAFF
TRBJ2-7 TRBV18 CASLSGDLYEQYF
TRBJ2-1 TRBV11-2 CASSLSQSSEQFF
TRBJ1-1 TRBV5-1 CASSFLRSNTEAFF
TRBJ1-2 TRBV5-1 CASSPRTGGLNYGYTF
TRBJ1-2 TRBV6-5 CASRRGRNYGYTF
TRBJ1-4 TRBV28 CASRRGTGAEEKLFF
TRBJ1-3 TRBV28 CASRDIGNTIYF
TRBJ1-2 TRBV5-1 CASSAGTGNYGYTF
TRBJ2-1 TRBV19 CASSIRLYNEQFF
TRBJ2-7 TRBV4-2 CASSARLAGVEQYF
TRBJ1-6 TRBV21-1 CALPGRVNSPLHF
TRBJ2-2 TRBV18 CASSLVQGANTGELFF
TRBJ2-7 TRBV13 CASSLEIGGAYEQYF
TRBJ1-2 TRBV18 CASSPRQGYTYGYTF
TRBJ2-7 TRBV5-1 CASSLAGTGNQYSYEQYF
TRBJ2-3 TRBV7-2 CASHSQGPTDTQYF
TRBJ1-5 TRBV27 CASGGQGVNQPQHF
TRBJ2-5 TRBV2 CASSGPTGRETQYF
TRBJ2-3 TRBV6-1 CASSEVDVGLDYTDTQYF
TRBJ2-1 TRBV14 CASSQERAGEESYNEQFF
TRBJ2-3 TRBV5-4 CASSPTSGRGTDTQYF